These T cell receptor beta chains were read from a single sample in a study of control samples from healthy donors and cancer patients. Libraries were prepared by immunoSEQ multiplex PCR; TCRdb keeps only in-frame clonotypes and omits some of them. In the table there are over 150,000 clones, 91% of which are singletons. The sequenced sample was blood. These receptors originate from a middle-aged woman in good health. The CDR3 runs from the conserved cysteine through the conserved F or W. D genes are given only for firm matches. Size tells how often a clone was seen (once, few, many) or the class of an expanded clone, and some rows leave it out.

d_call | j_call | clone_size | v_call | cdr3_aa | cdr3_nt
NA | TRBJ2-1 | once | TRBV3-1/TRBV3-2 | CASSQVGRGANEQFF | TGTGCCAGCAGCCAAGTGGGGCGGGGCGCCAATGAGCAGTTCTTC
TRBD1 | TRBJ2-2 | NA | TRBV18 | CASSPDRGRRNTGELFF | TGTGCCAGCTCACCTGACAGGGGGCGCCGGAACACCGGGGAGCTGTTTTTT
TRBD2 | TRBJ2-2 | NA | TRBV5-4 | CASSLRGGYNTGELFF | TGTGCCAGCAGCCTCCGCGGGGGTTACAACACCGGGGAGCTGTTTTTT
NA | TRBJ2-5 | NA | TRBV5-1 | CASSLVADGRETQYF | TGCGCCAGCAGCTTGGTGGCGGACGGAAGGGAGACCCAGTACTTC
NA | TRBJ1-1 | NA | TRBV29-1 | CSVSRAGTEAFF | TGCAGCGTCTCCAGGGCGGGCACTGAAGCTTTCTTT
NA | TRBJ1-3 | few | TRBV7-2 | CAGREQVASGNTIYF | TGTGCCGGGAGGGAGCAGGTCGCTTCTGGAAACACCATATATTTT
NA | TRBJ2-7 | NA | TRBV5-1 | CASSLERGEQYF | TGCGCCAGCAGCTTGGAGAGGGGCGAGCAGTACTTC
TRBD1 | TRBJ1-2 | NA | TRBV3-1/TRBV3-2 | CASSQDGGGGYGYTF | TGTGCCAGCAGCCAAGATGGAGGGGGCGGCTATGGCTACACCTTC
NA | TRBJ1-3 | NA | TRBV3-1/TRBV3-2 | CASSQRGLGNTIYF | TGTGCCAGCAGCCAAAGGGGGTTGGGAAACACCATATATTTT
NA | TRBJ1-1 | NA | TRBV2 | CASMRGSTEAFF | TGTGCCAGCATGAGGGGTAGCACTGAAGCTTTCTTT
NA | TRBJ1-3 | NA | TRBV7-6 | CASSFAYPGLGVSGSSGNTIYF | TGTGCCAGCAGCTTCGCGTACCCGGGATTAGGGGTTTCGGGCTCTTCTGGAAACACCATATATTTT
TRBD2 | TRBJ2-2 | few | TRBV5-1 | CASSLVLAGLNTGELFF | TGCGCCAGCAGCTTGGTTCTAGCGGGTCTGAACACCGGGGAGCTGTTTTTT
NA | TRBJ1-3 | NA | TRBV4-2 | CASSQRDTGDSGNTIYF | TGTGCCAGCAGCCAACGAGATACGGGGGACTCTGGAAACACCATATATTTT
TRBD2 | TRBJ2-5 | NA | TRBV7-2 | CASSIGLAVGETQYF | TGTGCCAGCAGCATCGGACTAGCGGTGGGTGAGACCCAGTACTTC
TRBD1 | TRBJ2-5 | NA | TRBV5-1 | CASSLGQGMETQYF | TGCGCCAGCAGCTTGGGACAGGGGATGGAGACCCAGTACTTC
NA | TRBJ1-1 | NA | TRBV5-1 | CASSLEPGLNTEAFF | TGCGCCAGCAGCTTGGAACCAGGGCTGAACACTGAAGCTTTCTTT
NA | TRBJ2-3 | NA | TRBV12-2 | CASRAGLLPLTDTQYF | TGTGCAAGTCGCGCCGGACTTCTCCCCCTCACAGATACGCAGTATTTT
TRBD1 | TRBJ2-1 | NA | TRBV7-6 | CASSGTGWEGEQFF | TGTGCCAGCAGCGGGACAGGTTGGGAAGGTGAGCAGTTCTTC
NA | TRBJ1-6 | NA | TRBV10-1 | CASSEQINSPLHF | TGCGCCAGCAGTGAACAGATTAATTCACCCCTCCACTTT
NA | TRBJ2-2 | NA | TRBV3-1/TRBV3-2 | CASSHYQGTGELFF | TGTGCCAGCAGCCATTACCAGGGCACCGGGGAGCTGTTTTTT
NA | TRBJ1-1 | NA | TRBV5-4 | CASSPRRASYMNTEAFF | TGTGCCAGCAGCCCCCGGAGAGCCTCCTATATGAACACTGAAGCTTTCTTT
NA | TRBJ2-1 | NA | TRBV15 | CATEGGGANEQFF | TGTGCCACCGAGGGAGGAGGGGCCAATGAGCAGTTCTTC
NA | TRBJ2-5 | NA | TRBV20-1 | CSAPLRETQYF | TGCAGTGCCCCTCTTCGGGAGACCCAGTACTTC
TRBD1 | TRBJ1-2 | NA | TRBV6-6 | CASSYSRRQGADGYTF | TGTGCCAGCAGTTACTCGAGGCGCCAGGGGGCCGACGGCTACACCTTC
NA | TRBJ2-7 | NA | TRBV27 | CASRPATGTTYEQYF | TGTGCCAGCAGGCCGGCGACAGGGACTACCTACGAGCAGTACTTC
TRBD2 | TRBJ2-7 | once | TRBV10-1 | CASSDTGLAGDEQYF | TGCGCCAGCAGTGACACCGGGCTAGCGGGGGACGAGCAGTACTTC
NA | TRBJ1-1 | NA | TRBV11-2 | CASSLGTLHNTEAFF | TGTGCCAGCAGCCTCGGGACCTTACACAACACTGAAGCTTTCTTT
TRBD1 | TRBJ2-1 | NA | TRBV5-1 | CASSLAGQGTYNEQFF | TGCGCCAGCAGCTTGGCGGGACAGGGGACTTACAATGAGCAGTTCTTC
NA | TRBJ2-7 | NA | TRBV14 | CASSNPGSYEQYF | TGTGCCAGCAGCAACCCGGGCTCCTACGAGCAGTACTTC
NA | TRBJ2-4 | once | TRBV6-5 | CASSYSRTVAKNIQYF | TGTGCCAGCAGTTACTCCAGGACGGTAGCCAAAAACATTCAGTACTTC
NA | TRBJ1-5 | NA | TRBV19 | CASTITEGQPQHF | TGTGCCAGTACCATTACTGAGGGTCAGCCCCAGCATTTT
TRBD2 | TRBJ2-3 | NA | TRBV13 | CASQTSGGYTDTQYF | TGTGCCAGTCAGACTAGCGGGGGGTATACAGATACGCAGTATTTT
TRBD1 | TRBJ1-2 | NA | TRBV29-1 | CSGGQESGYTF | TGCAGCGGAGGACAGGAAAGTGGCTACACCTTC
NA | TRBJ1-1 | NA | TRBV7-9 | CASSSDTGGPRDTEAFF | TGTGCCAGCAGCTCAGATACGGGGGGGCCCCGGGACACTGAAGCTTTCTTT